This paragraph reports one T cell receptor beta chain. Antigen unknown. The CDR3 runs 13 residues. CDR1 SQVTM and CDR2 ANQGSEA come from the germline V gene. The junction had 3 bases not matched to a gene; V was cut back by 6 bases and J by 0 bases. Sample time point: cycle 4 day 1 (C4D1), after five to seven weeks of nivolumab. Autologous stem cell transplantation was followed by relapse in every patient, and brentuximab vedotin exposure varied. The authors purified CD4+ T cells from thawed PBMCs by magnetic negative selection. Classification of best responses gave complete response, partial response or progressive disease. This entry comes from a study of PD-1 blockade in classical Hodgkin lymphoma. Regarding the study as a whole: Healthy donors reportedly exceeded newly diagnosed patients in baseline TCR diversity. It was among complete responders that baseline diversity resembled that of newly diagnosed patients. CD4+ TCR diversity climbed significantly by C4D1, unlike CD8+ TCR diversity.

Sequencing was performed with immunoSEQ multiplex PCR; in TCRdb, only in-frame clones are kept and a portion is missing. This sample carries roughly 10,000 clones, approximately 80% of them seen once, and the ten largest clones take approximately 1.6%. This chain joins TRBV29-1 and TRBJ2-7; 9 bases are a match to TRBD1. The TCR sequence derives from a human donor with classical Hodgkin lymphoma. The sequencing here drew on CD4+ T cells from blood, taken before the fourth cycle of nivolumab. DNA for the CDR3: TGCAGCGTAAGACAGGGGGGCTCCTACGAGCAGTACTTC. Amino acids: CSVRQGGSYEQYF.